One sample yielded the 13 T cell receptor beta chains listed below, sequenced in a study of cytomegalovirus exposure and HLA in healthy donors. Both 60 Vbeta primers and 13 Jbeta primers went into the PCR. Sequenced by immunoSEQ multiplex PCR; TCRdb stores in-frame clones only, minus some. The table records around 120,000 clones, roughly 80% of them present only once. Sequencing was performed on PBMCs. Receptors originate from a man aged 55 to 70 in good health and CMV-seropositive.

The CDR3 region is CASSLDSGVTYEQYF. For the CDR3, the DNA is TGCGCCAGCAGCTTGGATAGCGGGGTCACATACGAGCAGTACTTC. The chain carries TRBV5-1 and TRBJ2-7, with 8 bases fitting TRBD2. V dropped 0 bases and J dropped 4; count of bases not matched to a gene: 6. This CDR3 has 15 residues. Per the germline V gene, CDR1 is SGHRS and CDR2 is YFSETQ. The full variable domain, its missing parts supplied by reference TRBV5-1 and TRBJ2-7, is KAGVTQTPRYLIKTRGQQVTLSCSPISGHRSVSWYQQTPGQGLQFLFEYFSETQRNKGNFPGRFSGRQFSNSRSEMNVSTLELGDSALYLCASSLDSGVTYEQYFGPGTRLTVT.

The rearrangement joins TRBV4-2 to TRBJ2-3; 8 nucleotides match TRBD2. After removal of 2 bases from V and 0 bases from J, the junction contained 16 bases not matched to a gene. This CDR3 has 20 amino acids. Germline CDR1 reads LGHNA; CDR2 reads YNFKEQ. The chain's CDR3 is CASSQRIRAGETRSTDTQYF. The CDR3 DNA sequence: TGTGCCAGCAGCCAAAGGATTAGAGCGGGAGAGACTAGGAGCACAGATACGCAGTATTTT.

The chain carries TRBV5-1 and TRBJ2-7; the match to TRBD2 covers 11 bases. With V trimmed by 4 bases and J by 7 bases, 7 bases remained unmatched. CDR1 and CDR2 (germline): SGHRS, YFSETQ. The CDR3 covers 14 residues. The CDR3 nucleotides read TGCGCCAGCAGCCCAGTAGCGGGAGGGTGGGAGCAGTACTTC. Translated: CASSPVAGGWEQYF.

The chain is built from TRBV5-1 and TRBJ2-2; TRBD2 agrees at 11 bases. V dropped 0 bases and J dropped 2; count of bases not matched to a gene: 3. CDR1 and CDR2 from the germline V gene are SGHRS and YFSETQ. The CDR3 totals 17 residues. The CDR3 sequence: CASSLGLAGINTGELFF. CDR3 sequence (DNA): TGCGCCAGCAGCTTGGGACTAGCGGGGATTAACACCGGGGAGCTGTTTTTT.

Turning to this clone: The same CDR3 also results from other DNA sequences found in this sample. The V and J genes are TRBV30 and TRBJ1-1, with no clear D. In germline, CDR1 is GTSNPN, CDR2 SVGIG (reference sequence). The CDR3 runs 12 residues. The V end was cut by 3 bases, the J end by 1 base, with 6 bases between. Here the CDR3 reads CAWRGGNTEAFF. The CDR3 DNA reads TGTGCCTGGAGAGGAGGGAACACTGAAGCTTTCTTT. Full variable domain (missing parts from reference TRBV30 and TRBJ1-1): SQTIHQWPATLVQPVGSPLSLECTVEGTSNPNLYWYRQAAGRGLQLLFYSVGIGQISSEVPQNLSASRPQDRQFILSSKKLLLSDSGFYLCAWRGGNTEAFFGQGTRLTVV.

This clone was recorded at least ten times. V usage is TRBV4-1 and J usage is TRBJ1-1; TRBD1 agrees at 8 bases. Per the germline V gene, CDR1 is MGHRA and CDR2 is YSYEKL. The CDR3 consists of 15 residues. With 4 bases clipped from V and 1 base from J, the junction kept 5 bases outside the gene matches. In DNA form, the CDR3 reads TGCGCCAGCAGCCGAGACAGGGGATGGAACACTGAAGCTTTCTTT. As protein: CASSRDRGWNTEAFF.

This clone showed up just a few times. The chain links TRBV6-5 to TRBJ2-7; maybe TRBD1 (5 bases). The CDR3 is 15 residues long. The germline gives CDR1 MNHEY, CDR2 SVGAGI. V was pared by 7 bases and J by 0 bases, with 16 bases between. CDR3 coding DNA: TGTGCCAGCACACCCCCAGGGCTGGGCTCCTACGAGCAGTACTTC. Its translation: CASTPPGLGSYEQYF.

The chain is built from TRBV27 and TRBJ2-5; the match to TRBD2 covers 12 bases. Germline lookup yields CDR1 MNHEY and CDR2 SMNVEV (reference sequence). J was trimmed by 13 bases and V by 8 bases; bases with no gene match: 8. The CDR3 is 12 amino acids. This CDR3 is CASGRLAGAPYF. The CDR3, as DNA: TGTGCCAGCGGCCGACTAGCGGGGGCCCCGTACTTC.

The CDR3 bases are TGTGCCAGCACCGGGAGGGACAGGGGTCCCCGGGACTATGGCTACACCTTC. As protein: CASTGRDRGPRDYGYTF. The gene calls are TRBV28 and TRBJ1-2, with 10 bases lining up with TRBD1. The CDR3 is 17 residues long. Germline CDR1 reads MDHEN; CDR2 reads SYDVKM. With 7 bases clipped from V and 3 bases from J, the junction kept 14 bases outside the gene matches.

CDR3 sequence (DNA): TGCAGTGCTAGGACTCATTATGGCTACACCTTC. As protein: CSARTHYGYTF. This chain connects TRBV20-1 to TRBJ1-2; D call uncertain. Trimming removed 3 bases at V and 5 bases at J, with 7 bases between. Germline lookup yields CDR1 DFQATT and CDR2 SNEGSKA (reference sequence). The CDR3 is made up of 11 amino acids.

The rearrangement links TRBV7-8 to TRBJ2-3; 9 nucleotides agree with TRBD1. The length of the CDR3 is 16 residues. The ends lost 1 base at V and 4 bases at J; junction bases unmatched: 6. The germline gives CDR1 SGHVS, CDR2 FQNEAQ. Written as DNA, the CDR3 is TGTGCCAGCAGCTTAGGTCGGACAGGGGTTCCAGATACGCAGTATTTT. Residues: CASSLGRTGVPDTQYF.

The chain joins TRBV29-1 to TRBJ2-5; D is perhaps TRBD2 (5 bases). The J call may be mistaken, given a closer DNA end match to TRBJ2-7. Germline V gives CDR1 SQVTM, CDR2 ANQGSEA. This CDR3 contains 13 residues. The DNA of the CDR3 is TGCAGCGTTTTGAGGGTCGAATCCTACGAGCAGTACTTC. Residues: CSVLRVESYEQYF.

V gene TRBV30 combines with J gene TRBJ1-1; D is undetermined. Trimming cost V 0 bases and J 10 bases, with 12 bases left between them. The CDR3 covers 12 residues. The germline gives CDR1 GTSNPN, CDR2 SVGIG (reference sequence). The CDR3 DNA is TGTGCCTGGAGTGTAACGAAACTTCCAGCTTTCTTT. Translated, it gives CAWSVTKLPAFF.